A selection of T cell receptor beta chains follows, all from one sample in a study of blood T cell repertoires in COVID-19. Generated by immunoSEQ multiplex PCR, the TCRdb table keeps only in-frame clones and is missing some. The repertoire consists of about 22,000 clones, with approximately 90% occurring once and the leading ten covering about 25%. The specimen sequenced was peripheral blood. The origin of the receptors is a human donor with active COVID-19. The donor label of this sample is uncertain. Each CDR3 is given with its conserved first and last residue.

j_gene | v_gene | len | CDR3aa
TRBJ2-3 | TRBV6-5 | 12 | CASRASTDTQYF
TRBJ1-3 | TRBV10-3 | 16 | CAISGRTGGARNTIYF
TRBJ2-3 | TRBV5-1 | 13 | CASTRHRDDTQYF
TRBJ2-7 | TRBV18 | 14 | CASSQDSLAYEQYF
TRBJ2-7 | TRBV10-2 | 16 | CASSESVTGVPYEQYF
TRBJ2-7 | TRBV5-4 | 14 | CASSSPLAEYEQYF
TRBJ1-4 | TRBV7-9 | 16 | CASSPQRGARGEKLFF
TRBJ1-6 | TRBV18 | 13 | CASSTGENSPLHF
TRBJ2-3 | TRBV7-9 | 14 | CASSLVASTDTQYF
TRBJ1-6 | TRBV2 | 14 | CASSEGQRNSPLHF
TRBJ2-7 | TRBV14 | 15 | CASSQYYTTSHEQYF
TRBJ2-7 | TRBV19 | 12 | CASSIRQDKQYF
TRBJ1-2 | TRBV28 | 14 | CASSLWAFPYGYTF
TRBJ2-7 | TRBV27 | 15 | CASSQGQASSYEQYF
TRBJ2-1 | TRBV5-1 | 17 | CASSLISGRGNGNEQFF
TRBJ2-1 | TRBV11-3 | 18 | CASSLEASGRGSYNEQFF
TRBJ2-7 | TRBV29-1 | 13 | CSVPGSGSYEQYF
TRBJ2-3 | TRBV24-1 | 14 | CATSDKGRGDTQYF
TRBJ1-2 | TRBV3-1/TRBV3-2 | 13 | CASSLGDRGGYTF
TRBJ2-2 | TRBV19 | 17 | CASTKTSGRLGAGELFF
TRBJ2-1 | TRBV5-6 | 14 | CASSLGLAGGGQFF
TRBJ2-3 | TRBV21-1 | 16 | CASSLQGPGPTDTQYF
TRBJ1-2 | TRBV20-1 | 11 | CSAETGGGYTF
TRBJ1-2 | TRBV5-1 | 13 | CASSLDRGPGYTF
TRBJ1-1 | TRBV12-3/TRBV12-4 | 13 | CASSRQGDTEAFF
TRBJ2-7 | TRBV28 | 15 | CASKGPRTGGREQYF
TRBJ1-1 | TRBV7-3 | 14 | CASSLKGGNTEAFF
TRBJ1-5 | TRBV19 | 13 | CASSLFTGNAQHF
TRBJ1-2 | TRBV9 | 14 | CASSGPQGSSGYTF
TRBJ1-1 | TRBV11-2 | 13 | CASSLEQGTEAFF